The clone carrying this T cell receptor beta chain was seen only a few times. Antigen: not known. Unique molecular identifiers featured in how the TCRbeta library was prepared. TCRdb re-called the PCR reads with MiXCR, one entry per CDR3 protein. Seen here are more than 300,000 distinct CDR3 sequences, roughly 17% observed once, and the top ten hold about 41%. These data belong to a study of T-cell reconstitution after alpha-beta-depleted transplantation in children. The study's findings and limits: Some patients owed their high day-60 TCRbeta diversity to surviving recipient T cells and thymic progenitors. Reports say that about two months after transplant, the alpha-beta T cells came out of several hundred graft clones that had expanded. One year after transplant, T-cell counts and diversity came mostly from newly produced T cells.

CDR3 length: 15 residues. Germline trimming cut 6 bases from V and 3 bases from J; bases unmatched to any gene: 5. V usage is TRBV12-3 or TRBV12-4 and J usage is TRBJ2-1, with TRBD2 matching over 10 bases. The sequencing here drew on PBMCs, mostly from graft donor cells, taken 360 days after TCRalphabeta/CD19-depleted stem cell transplant. The origin of this receptor is a male patient aged 2-9 years who had a stem cell transplant for acute lymphoblastic leukemia, so the T cells may come from the graft donor. The CDR3 sequence: CASSQLAGHYNEQFF. The DNA of the CDR3 is TGTGCCAGCAGCCAACTAGCGGGACACTACAATGAGCAGTTCTTC.